These 5 T cell receptor beta chains were sequenced from one sample in a study of response to subunit inactivated influenza vaccine (dated by TCRdb to between 2017 and 2018). Library construction relied on RT-PCR. The instrument given in TCRdb is Illumina HiSeq 2500. TCRdb reworked the public reads: Q25 trimming with fastp, MiXCR clone assembly, productive beta chains retained. Entries that share a CDR3 protein sequence are merged under the most common genes and DNA. The sample table records 250,000 to 350,000 distinct CDR3 sequences; approximately 20% of these occur just once. Together, the top ten hold about 9.4% of the sample. The sequencing here drew on PBMCs from blood, taken about 20 months after vaccination. Receptors were obtained from a man aged 50-75 years who received an inactivated influenza vaccine. Donor details come from another sample of the same person, matched by shared clones.

The chain combines TRBV12-3 or TRBV12-4 with TRBJ2-7; perhaps TRBD2 as D (6 bases). V was pared by 6 bases and J by 3 bases, with 15 bases between. CDR3 length equals 14 residues. In nucleotides, the CDR3 is TGTGCCAGCAGAGTAGGCGGCGGGATCTACGAGCAGTACTTC. This codes for CASRVGGGIYEQYF.

This chain uses TRBV4-2 with TRBJ2-1; tentatively, D is TRBD1 (5 bases). V shed 3 bases and J shed 2 bases, with 11 bases lying between them. Per germline, CDR1 LGHNA and CDR2 YNFKEQ. The CDR3 is 15 residues long. The CDR3: CASSQGLGTYNEQFF. The CDR3 DNA reads TGTGCCAGCAGCCAGGGGCTGGGGACCTACAATGAGCAGTTCTTC.

This chain links TRBV24-1 with TRBJ1-5, with D possibly TRBD1 on 5 matching bases. This CDR3 comprises 12 residues. Germline CDR1 reads KGHDR; CDR2 reads SFDVKD. The ends were cut back, 9 bases at V and 5 bases at J, with 10 bases in the middle. The CDR3 DNA sequence: TGTGCCACCGGAGGGGAGCATCAGCCCCAGCATTTT. It encodes CATGGEHQPQHF.

This chain uses TRBV13 with TRBJ2-2; the match to TRBD2 covers 8 bases. This CDR3 has 12 amino acids. The junction had 6 bases not matched to a gene; V was cut back by 5 bases and J by 13 bases. Germline assignment: CDR1 PRHDT and CDR2 FYEKMQ (reference sequence). The CDR3 sequence: CASSLGTRGLFF. The CDR3 DNA reads TGTGCCAGCAGCCTCGGGACTAGGGGGCTGTTTTTT. The full variable domain, completed using reference TRBV13 and TRBJ2-2, is AAGVIQSPRHLIKEKRETATLKCYPIPRHDTVYWYQQGPGQDPQFLISFYEKMQSDKGSIPDRFSAQQFSDYHSELNMSSLELGDSALYFCASSLGTRGLFFGEGSRLTVL.

Only a few counts were recorded for this clonotype. This chain uses TRBV27 with TRBJ1-6; 7 nucleotides match TRBD1. Looked up from germline, CDR1 is MNHEY and CDR2 is SMNVEV (reference sequence). V lost 2 bases and J lost 0; bases outside the gene matches: 7. This CDR3 is built from 18 residues. CDR3 region: CASSLRRTGVSYNSPLHF. DNA of the CDR3: TGTGCCAGCAGTTTAAGGCGGACAGGCGTCTCCTATAATTCACCCCTCCACTTT.